This T cell receptor beta chain originates from a study of Graves' ophthalmopathy and Graves' hyperthyroidism. About the research overall: The authors collected peripheral blood at initial diagnosis, before any treatment.

Researchers took RNA transcripts and amplified TCR beta CDR3 regions from them. A first-round RT-PCR used HTBI primers, followed by a second-round multiplex PCR. TCRdb used MiXCR to reprocess the multiplex PCR reads, holding one entry per CDR3 protein. The sample shows a few hundred thousand distinct CDR3 sequences, over 15% of them seen only once. Broader study findings: In predicting ophthalmopathy progression, the model reached 70% to 71% sensitivity and 72.22% specificity. A model built from 13 signatures distinguished ophthalmopathy from stable hyperthyroidism with approximately 89% sensitivity and 81.08% specificity. Blood also carried most expanded thyroid clonotypes exceeding 0.001 frequency.

This clonotype has ten or more counts. Its antigen is as yet unknown. The germline V and J ends were trimmed by 0 bases and 0 bases, with 15 bases remaining between them. The CDR3 is 19 residues long. From germline, CDR1 is MNHEY and CDR2 SMNVEV (reference sequence). The source is a young woman with stable Graves' hyperthyroidism. The V call is TRBV27, the J call TRBJ1-6, with D possibly TRBD1 on 6 matching bases. Sequenced input: peripheral blood. The CDR3 DNA is TGTGCCAGCAGTTTATCCTTCAGCAGGGGAAGCTCCTATAATTCACCCCTCCACTTT. Its translation: CASSLSFSRGSSYNSPLHF.